The 31 T cell receptor beta chains below all came from one sample that was sequenced in a study of blood T cell repertoires in COVID-19. Assay: immunoSEQ multiplex PCR; the TCRdb copy retains only in-frame clones and omits some. The sample lists under 150,000 clones, more than 80% occurring once. The material sequenced was peripheral blood. These receptors came from a human donor in a cohort sampled during active COVID-19.

This chain connects TRBV19 to TRBJ1-2; D is perhaps TRBD1 (6 bases). The V gene's germline CDR1 is LNHDA and CDR2 SQIVND (reference sequence). This CDR3 comprises 15 residues. The V gene lost 5 bases and the J gene lost 6 bases, with 19 bases spanning the gap. This chain's CDR3 is CASSVFAGALNGYTF. The CDR3 DNA follows: TGTGCCAGTAGTGTCTTTGCGGGGGCGCTAAATGGCTACACCTTC.

This chain joins TRBV19 and TRBJ1-2, with TRBD1 as a possible D gene (5 bases). This CDR3 comprises 14 residues. CDR1 and CDR2 from the germline V gene are LNHDA and SQIVND (reference sequence). V was trimmed by 3 bases and J by 6 bases, leaving 14 bases between them. The CDR3 DNA is TGTGCCAGTAGTATTTTTCGGGGGTCCCATGGCTACACCTTC. Translation gives CASSIFRGSHGYTF.

V is TRBV5-4 and J is TRBJ1-1; D is ambiguous. Germline V lookup: CDR1 SGHNT, CDR2 YYREEE (reference sequence). This CDR3 spans 12 amino acids. V lost 0 bases and J lost 3, with 3 bases in between. The CDR3 region has the DNA TGTGCCAGCAGCTTGGCCGACACTGAAGCTTTCTTT. Protein: CASSLADTEAFF.

The chain has TRBV7-2 and TRBJ2-7; D gene unclear. This CDR3 region has 14 residues. Germline V CDR1 and CDR2: SGHTA, FQGNSA. V lost 3 bases to trimming and J lost 2 bases, with 11 bases between them. In DNA form, the CDR3 reads TGTGCCAGCAGCTTCTCTTCCGACACCTACGAGCAGTACTTC. Translating it yields CASSFSSDTYEQYF.

The chain recombines TRBV7-9 with TRBJ2-3; possible D gene TRBD2, 5 bases. Germline V gives CDR1 SEHNR, CDR2 FQNEAQ (reference sequence). Trimming took 5 bases from V and 8 from J, leaving 14 bases between them. The length of the CDR3 is 13 residues. CDR3 sequence reads: CASSPIRGGTQYF. CDR3 sequence (DNA): TGTGCCAGCAGCCCGATACGGGGTGGTACGCAGTATTTT. The entire variable domain, with the rest obtained from reference TRBV7-9 and TRBJ2-3, is as follows: DTGVSQNPRHKITKRGQNVTFRCDPISEHNRLYWYRQTLGQGPEFLTYFQNEAQLEKSRLLSDRFSAERPKGSFSTLEIQRTEQGDSAMYLCASSPIRGGTQYFGPGTRLTVL.

V and J are TRBV28 and TRBJ1-4; weak D call: TRBD1 (5 bases). The CDR3 covers 14 residues. V lost 9 bases, J lost 6 bases, and 17 bases lay in between. The germline V gene has CDR1 MDHEN and CDR2 SYDVKM. CDR3 amino acids: CASRAGRSDEKLFF. The CDR3 nucleotides read TGTGCCAGTCGCGCGGGGCGAAGTGATGAAAAACTGTTTTTT.

The chain carries TRBV4-1 and TRBJ1-5; 10 bases agree with TRBD1. The CDR3 extends over 19 amino acids. Germline trimming cut 6 bases from V and 0 bases from J; bases unmatched to any gene: 14. CDR1 and CDR2 from the germline V gene are MGHRA and YSYEKL. CDR3 nucleotides: TGCGCCAGCAGACTCAGAGGGACAGGGGTCGTAGATAGCAATCAGCCCCAGCATTTT. Translating gives CASRLRGTGVVDSNQPQHF.

This clone was observed a few times. The chain is built from TRBV7-3 and TRBJ1-1; possible D gene TRBD1, 5 bases. The V end lost 2 bases, the J end lost 4 bases, and 11 bases lay between the germline ends. Looked up from germline, CDR1 is SGHTA and CDR2 is FQGTGA. The CDR3 is 14 amino acids. This CDR3 reads CASSLVPGGTEAFF. For the CDR3, the DNA is TGTGCCAGCAGCTTAGTCCCCGGGGGCACTGAAGCTTTCTTT.

The gene calls are TRBV6-5 and TRBJ1-4; 7 nucleotides line up with TRBD1. The germline CDR1 and CDR2 sequences are MNHEY and SVGAGI. The J segment lost 7 bases and the V segment lost 6 bases, leaving 8 bases of the junction unmatched. The CDR3 extends over 14 amino acids. This CDR3 is CASRQGSSFEKLFF. CDR3 DNA: TGTGCCAGCAGACAGGGGTCGTCCTTTGAAAAACTGTTTTTT.

The chain is built from TRBV18 and TRBJ2-3, with a weak D call TRBD1 (5 bases). V shed 3 bases and J shed 2 bases, with 9 bases lying between them. Germline lookup yields CDR1 KGHSH and CDR2 LQKENI. The CDR3 is 14 amino acids. Here the CDR3 DNA reads TGTGCCAGCTCACCCGACAGCACCACAGATACGCAGTATTTT. Translating gives CASSPDSTTDTQYF. The complete variable domain, with remaining parts taken from reference TRBV18 and TRBJ2-3, reads NAGVMQNPRHLVRRRGQEARLRCSPMKGHSHVYWYRQLPEEGLKFMVYLQKENIIDESGMPKERFSAEFPKEGPSILRIQQVVRGDSAAYFCASSPDSTTDTQYFGPGTRLTVL.

The genes are TRBV9 and TRBJ1-2, with D perhaps TRBD1 (6 bases). Trimming took off 0 bases at V and 7 bases at J, with 13 bases between the two ends. Germline values: CDR1 SGDLS, CDR2 YYNGEE. The CDR3 is made up of 14 amino acids. CDR3 nucleotide sequence: TGTGCCAGCAGCGTAGCGGGGGGGGCAACTGGCTACACCTTC. It encodes CASSVAGGATGYTF.

The J gene is TRBJ2-5, the V gene TRBV7-2; the match to TRBD2 covers 9 bases. V shed 2 bases, J shed 3 bases, and the junction held 7 bases outside the gene matches. Germline CDR1 SGHTA, CDR2 FQGNSA. The CDR3 length is 16 residues. CDR3 DNA sequence: TGTGCCAGCAGCTTACTTGCGGGGGGGACCGAAGAGACCCAGTACTTC. Translation: CASSLLAGGTEETQYF.

Here the CDR3 reads CASSQSARDRDCQPQHF. The CDR3 DNA is TGCGCCAGCAGTCAATCCGCCAGAGACAGGGACTGTCAGCCCCAGCATTTT. This rearrangement joins TRBV23-1 to TRBJ1-5, with 7 bases lining up with TRBD1. TRBV23-1 is an open reading frame, and its role is uncertain. After removal of 0 bases from V and 6 bases from J, the junction contained 11 bases not matched to a gene. The CDR3 has 17 residues.

The chain employs TRBV19 and TRBJ2-3, with D perhaps matching TRBD2 (6 bases). The V gene lost 1 base and the J gene lost 2 bases, with 13 bases spanning the gap. The CDR3 has 16 amino acids. Germline V gene data show CDR1 as LNHDA and CDR2 as SQIVND (reference sequence). The chain's CDR3 is CASSIAGARSTDTQYF. CDR3 DNA: TGTGCCAGTAGTATAGCGGGAGCGAGATCCACAGATACGCAGTATTTT.

The chain links TRBV28 to TRBJ1-2, with unresolved D. Trimming stripped 6 bases from V and 7 bases from J, with 12 bases between. This CDR3 comprises 12 residues. Germline CDR1 and CDR2: MDHEN and SYDVKM. This CDR3 is CASSPLQRGYTF. The CDR3 DNA reads as TGTGCCAGCAGCCCTCTTCAGCGTGGCTACACCTTC.

The chain has TRBV20-1 and TRBJ1-1; unclear D gene. From germline, CDR1 is DFQATT and CDR2 SNEGSKA (reference sequence). The CDR3 loop spans 10 amino acids. V gave up 3 bases and J gave up 11 bases, with 10 bases separating them. CDR3 amino acids: CSARGRSAFF. CDR3 sequence (DNA): TGCAGTGCTAGGGGCCGGTCGGCTTTCTTT.

The chain combines TRBV5-6 with TRBJ1-4; the match to TRBD1 covers 7 bases. J gave up 2 bases and V 0 bases, and 1 base lay outside the gene matches. The CDR3 consists of 15 residues. Germline CDR1 and CDR2: SGHDT and YYEEEE. Here the CDR3 DNA reads TGTGCCAGCAGCTTGGGACAGGGCACTAATGAAAAACTGTTTTTT. Translated: CASSLGQGTNEKLFF.

The CDR3 DNA reads as TGTGCCAGCAGTGAAACTGGGGCCGTGAACACTGAAGCTTTCTTT. Protein: CASSETGAVNTEAFF. V usage is TRBV6-1 and J usage is TRBJ1-1; maybe TRBD1 (5 bases). CDR3 length equals 15 residues. Germline CDR1 and CDR2: MNHNS and SASEGT. V shed 2 bases and J shed 0 bases, with 10 bases lying between them.

The chain combines TRBV28 with TRBJ2-3, with no clear D. V lost 9 bases and J lost 3, with 16 bases in between. Germline V gives CDR1 MDHEN, CDR2 SYDVKM. The CDR3 length is 14 residues. The CDR3 sequence: CASLDSRGTDTQYF. As DNA, the CDR3 is TGTGCCAGTCTTGATAGCCGTGGGACAGATACGCAGTATTTT.

This clone appeared once. V usage is TRBV28 and J usage is TRBJ2-3; D unclear. This CDR3 contains 15 residues. Germline values: CDR1 MDHEN, CDR2 SYDVKM. V lost 6 bases to trimming and J lost 0 bases, with 13 bases between them. The chain's CDR3 is CASRRRFQSTDTQYF. For the CDR3, the DNA is TGTGCCAGCAGAAGGAGATTTCAAAGCACAGATACGCAGTATTTT.

About this clone: Additional DNA sequences in this sample encode the identical CDR3. The chain's CDR3 is CASSGGLARETQYF. CDR3 DNA: TGTGCCAGCAGCGGCGGACTAGCGAGAGAGACCCAGTACTTC. The chain recombines TRBV9 with TRBJ2-5; TRBD2 matches 9 bases. The germline gives CDR1 SGDLS, CDR2 YYNGEE. The CDR3 is made up of 14 amino acids. Unmatched junction bases numbered 4, after V lost 3 bases and J lost 4 bases.

In its sample, this clone was seen a few times. The CDR3 is CASSRGGTAGNIQYF. The CDR3, as DNA: TGTGCCAGCAGCCGGGGGGGGACAGCTGGAAACATTCAGTACTTC. The chain couples TRBV11-3 to TRBJ2-4; tentative D call: TRBD2 (8 bases). V was pared by 5 bases and J by 6 bases, with 17 bases between. This CDR3 comprises 15 residues. Germline V gene data show CDR1 as SGHNT and CDR2 as YENEEA.

In the case of this clone: An end of the junction does not agree with germline; a read error may underlie this. CDR3 amino acids: CASSDAGVGQAIF. CDR3 bases: TGTGCCAGCAGTGATGCGGGCGTGGGACAGGCGATTTTT. The rearrangement links TRBV2 to TRBJ1-6; 8 nucleotides align to TRBD1. CDR1 SNHLY and CDR2 FYNNEI come from the germline V gene. This CDR3 has 13 amino acids.

The chain carries TRBV7-9 and TRBJ1-1; 7 nucleotides align to TRBD1. The germline V gene has CDR1 SEHNR and CDR2 FQNEAQ (reference sequence). Germline trimming cut 4 bases from V and 4 bases from J; bases unmatched to any gene: 9. This CDR3 is built from 15 residues. The CDR3 DNA sequence: TGTGCCAGCAGCTCAACCGGGACAGCATCCACTGAAGCTTTCTTT. It encodes CASSSTGTASTEAFF. The full variable domain, its missing parts supplied by reference TRBV7-9 and TRBJ1-1, is DTGVSQNPRHKITKRGQNVTFRCDPISEHNRLYWYRQTLGQGPEFLTYFQNEAQLEKSRLLSDRFSAERPKGSFSTLEIQRTEQGDSAMYLCASSSTGTASTEAFFGQGTRLTVV.

The chain uses TRBV5-1 and TRBJ2-1, with TRBD1 matching 7 bases. The J segment lost 2 bases and the V segment lost 4 bases, leaving 3 bases of the junction unmatched. Germline V gene lookup returns CDR1 SGHRS and CDR2 YFSETQ. This CDR3 is built from 14 residues. CDR3 in amino acids: CASSPGQAYNEQFF. For the CDR3, the DNA is TGCGCCAGCAGCCCTGGACAGGCCTACAATGAGCAGTTCTTC.

The chain employs TRBV27 and TRBJ2-7; TRBD2 matches at 9 bases. Germline V CDR1 and CDR2: MNHEY, SMNVEV (reference sequence). V dropped 0 bases and J dropped 6; count of bases not matched to a gene: 6. This CDR3 contains 15 residues. The CDR3 sequence is CASSLSASGELEQYF. DNA for the CDR3: TGTGCCAGCAGTTTATCGGCTAGCGGGGAACTCGAGCAGTACTTC.

This clone came up a few times. Here the CDR3 reads CASSPQVAGANVLTF. CDR3 DNA sequence: TGTGCCAGCAGCCCACAGGTTGCTGGGGCCAACGTCCTGACTTTC. The chain is built from TRBV28 and TRBJ2-6; TRBD1 is a possible D gene (5 bases). Per the germline V gene, CDR1 is MDHEN and CDR2 is SYDVKM. The CDR3 extends over 15 amino acids. The V gene lost 6 bases and the J gene lost 2 bases, with 11 bases spanning the gap.

This clone was detected only a few times. V usage is TRBV4-3 and J usage is TRBJ1-6, with TRBD1 matching 9 bases. This CDR3 contains 14 residues. The V gene end was trimmed by 5 bases and the J gene end by 8 bases; junction bases not matched to a gene: 4. Per germline, CDR1 LGHNA and CDR2 YSLEER. The CDR3: CASSLTGGYSPLHF. The CDR3 DNA reads TGCGCCAGCAGCTTGACAGGGGGATATTCACCCCTCCACTTT.

The chain joins TRBV5-5 to TRBJ2-1; TRBD2 might be the D (6 bases). The CDR3 has 14 amino acids. Trimming left V 10 bases short and J 5 bases short, with 19 bases between. Germline V gene data show CDR1 as SGHKS and CDR2 as YYEKEE (reference sequence). CDR3 residues: CAGRRRGADNEQFF. CDR3 nucleotide sequence: TGTGCCGGACGAAGGAGGGGCGCTGACAATGAGCAGTTCTTC.

The J gene is TRBJ2-7, the V gene TRBV11-3; 10 bases map to TRBD2. The junction had 8 bases not matched to a gene; V was cut back by 4 bases and J by 5 bases. From germline, CDR1 is SGHNT and CDR2 YENEEA. There are 15 residues in the CDR3. The CDR3 region has the DNA TGTGCCAGCAGCTCCCGGGCTAGCGGGGGCCACGAGCAGTACTTC. Protein product: CASSSRASGGHEQYF.

This rearrangement joins TRBV18 to TRBJ2-1; 10 bases are shared with TRBD2. V gave up 4 bases and J gave up 7 bases; unmatched junction bases: 7. This CDR3 spans 15 amino acids. Germline V lookup: CDR1 KGHSH, CDR2 LQKENI. In DNA, the CDR3 is TGTGCCAGCTCACAAGGCGGGACTAGCGCTAATGAGCAGTTCTTC. It is translated as CASSQGGTSANEQFF.